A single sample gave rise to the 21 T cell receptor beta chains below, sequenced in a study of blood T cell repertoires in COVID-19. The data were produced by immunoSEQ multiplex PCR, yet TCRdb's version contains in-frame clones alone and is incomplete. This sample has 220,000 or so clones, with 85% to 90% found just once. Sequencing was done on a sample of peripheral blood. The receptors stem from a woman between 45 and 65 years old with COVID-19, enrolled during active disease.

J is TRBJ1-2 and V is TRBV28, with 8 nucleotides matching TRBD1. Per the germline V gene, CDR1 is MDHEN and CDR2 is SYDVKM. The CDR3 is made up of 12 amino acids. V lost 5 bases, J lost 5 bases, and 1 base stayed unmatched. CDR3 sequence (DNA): TGTGCCAGCAGTACAGGGGGATATGGCTACACCTTC. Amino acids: CASSTGGYGYTF.

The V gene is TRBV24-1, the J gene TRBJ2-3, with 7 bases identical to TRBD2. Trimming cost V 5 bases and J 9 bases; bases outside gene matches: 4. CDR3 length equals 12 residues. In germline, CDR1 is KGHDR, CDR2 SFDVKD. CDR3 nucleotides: TGTGCCACCAGTGGACTAGCAGGGACGCAGTATTTT. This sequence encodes CATSGLAGTQYF.

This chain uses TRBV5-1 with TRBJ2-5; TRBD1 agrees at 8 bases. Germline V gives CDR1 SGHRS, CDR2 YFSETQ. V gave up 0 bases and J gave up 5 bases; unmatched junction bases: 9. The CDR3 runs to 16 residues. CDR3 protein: CASSLGRTGTGETQYF. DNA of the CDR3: TGCGCCAGCAGCTTGGGGAGGACAGGGACGGGGGAGACCCAGTACTTC.

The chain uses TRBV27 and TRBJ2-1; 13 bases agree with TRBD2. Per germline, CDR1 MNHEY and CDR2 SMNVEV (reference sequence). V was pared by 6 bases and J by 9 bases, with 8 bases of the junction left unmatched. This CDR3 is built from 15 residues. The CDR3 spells CASSGGLAGLGEQFF. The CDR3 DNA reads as TGTGCCAGCAGCGGGGGACTAGCGGGGTTGGGTGAGCAGTTCTTC.

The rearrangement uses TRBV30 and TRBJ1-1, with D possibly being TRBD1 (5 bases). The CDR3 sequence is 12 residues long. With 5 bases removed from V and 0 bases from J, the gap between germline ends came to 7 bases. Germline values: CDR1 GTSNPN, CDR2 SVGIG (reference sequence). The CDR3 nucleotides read TGTGCCTGGGGACATTTGAACACTGAAGCTTTCTTT. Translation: CAWGHLNTEAFF.

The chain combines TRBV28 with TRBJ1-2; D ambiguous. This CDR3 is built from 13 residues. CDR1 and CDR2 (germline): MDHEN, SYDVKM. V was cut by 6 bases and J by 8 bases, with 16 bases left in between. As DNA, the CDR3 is TGTGCCAGCAGCCAAGCCCCCCCGATAGGCTACACCTTC. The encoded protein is CASSQAPPIGYTF.

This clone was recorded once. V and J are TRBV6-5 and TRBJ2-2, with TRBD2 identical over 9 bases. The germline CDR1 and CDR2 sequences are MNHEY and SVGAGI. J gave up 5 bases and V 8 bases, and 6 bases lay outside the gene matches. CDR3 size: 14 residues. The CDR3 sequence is CASVGLASTGELFF. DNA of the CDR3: TGTGCCAGCGTAGGACTAGCGAGTACCGGGGAGCTGTTTTTT.

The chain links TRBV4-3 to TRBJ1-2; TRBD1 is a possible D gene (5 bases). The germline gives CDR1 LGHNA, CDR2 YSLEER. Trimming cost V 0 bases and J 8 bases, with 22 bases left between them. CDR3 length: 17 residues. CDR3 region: CASSQDYTGGVRRGYTF. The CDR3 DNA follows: TGCGCCAGCAGCCAAGACTACACGGGAGGGGTCAGAAGAGGCTACACCTTC.

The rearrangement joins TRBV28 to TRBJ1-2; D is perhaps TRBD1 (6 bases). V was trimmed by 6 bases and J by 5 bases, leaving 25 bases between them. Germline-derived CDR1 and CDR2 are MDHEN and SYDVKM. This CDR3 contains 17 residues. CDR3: CASSNQARTESIYGYTF. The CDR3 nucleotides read TGTGCCAGCAGCAATCAAGCTCGGACAGAAAGTATATATGGCTACACCTTC.

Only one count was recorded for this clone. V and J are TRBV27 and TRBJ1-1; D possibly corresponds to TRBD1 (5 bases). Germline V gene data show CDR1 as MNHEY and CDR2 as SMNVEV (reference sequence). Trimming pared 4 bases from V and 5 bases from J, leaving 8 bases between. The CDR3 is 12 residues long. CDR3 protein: CASSSSGTEAFF. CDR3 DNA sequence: TGTGCCAGCAGTTCCTCAGGGACTGAAGCTTTCTTT.

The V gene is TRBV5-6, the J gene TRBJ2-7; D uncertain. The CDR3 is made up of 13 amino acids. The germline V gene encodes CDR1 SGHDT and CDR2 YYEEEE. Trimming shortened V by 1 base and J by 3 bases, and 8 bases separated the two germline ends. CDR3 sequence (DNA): TGTGCCAGCAGCTTGTATCAGTTCTACGAGCAGTACGTC. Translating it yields CASSLYQFYEQYV.

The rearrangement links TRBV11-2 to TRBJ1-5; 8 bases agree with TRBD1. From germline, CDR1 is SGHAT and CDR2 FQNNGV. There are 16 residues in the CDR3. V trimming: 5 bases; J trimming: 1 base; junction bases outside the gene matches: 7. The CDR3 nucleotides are TGTGCCAGCAGCCCCGGACAGGGCGGAAGCAATCAGCCCCAGCATTTT. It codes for CASSPGQGGSNQPQHF.

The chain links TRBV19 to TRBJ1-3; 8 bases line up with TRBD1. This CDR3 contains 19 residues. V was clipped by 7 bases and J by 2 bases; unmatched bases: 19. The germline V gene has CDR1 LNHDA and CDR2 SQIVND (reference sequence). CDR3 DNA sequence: TGTGCCAGTACCCCGGCCGGACAGGGATTATCGCCCCCTGGAAACACCATATATTTT. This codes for CASTPAGQGLSPPGNTIYF. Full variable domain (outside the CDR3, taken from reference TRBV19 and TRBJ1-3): DGGITQSPKYLFRKEGQNVTLSCEQNLNHDAMYWYRQDPGQGLRLIYYSQIVNDFQKGDIAEGYSVSREKKESFPLTVTSAQKNPTAFYLCASTPAGQGLSPPGNTIYFGEGSWLTVV.

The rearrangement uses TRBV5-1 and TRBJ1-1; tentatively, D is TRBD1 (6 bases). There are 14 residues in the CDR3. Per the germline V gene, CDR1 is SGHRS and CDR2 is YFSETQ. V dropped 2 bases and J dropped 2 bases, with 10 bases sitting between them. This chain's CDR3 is CASSFKGGNTEAFF. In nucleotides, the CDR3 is TGCGCCAGCAGCTTTAAAGGGGGAAACACTGAAGCTTTCTTT.

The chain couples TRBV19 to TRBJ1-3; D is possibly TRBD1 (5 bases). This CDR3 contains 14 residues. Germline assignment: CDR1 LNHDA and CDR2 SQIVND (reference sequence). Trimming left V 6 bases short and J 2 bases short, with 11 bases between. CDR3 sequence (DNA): TGTGCCAGTAGCCCGACAGTAACTGGAAACACCATATATTTT. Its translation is CASSPTVTGNTIYF.

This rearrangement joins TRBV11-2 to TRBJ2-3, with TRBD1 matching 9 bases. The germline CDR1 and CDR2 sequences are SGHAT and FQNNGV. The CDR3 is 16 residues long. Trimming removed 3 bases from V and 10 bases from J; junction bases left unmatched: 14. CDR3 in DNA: TGTGCCAGCAGCTTTTCGCTCGGACAGGGGTTTAGGGCGCAGTATTTT. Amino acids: CASSFSLGQGFRAQYF.

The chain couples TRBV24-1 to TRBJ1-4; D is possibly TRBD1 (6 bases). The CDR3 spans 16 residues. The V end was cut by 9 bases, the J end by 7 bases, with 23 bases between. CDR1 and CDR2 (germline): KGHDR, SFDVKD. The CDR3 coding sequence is TGTGCCACCTATGAGGGGTTGGGGGCGGTAGGTGAAAAACTGTTTTTT. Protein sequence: CATYEGLGAVGEKLFF.

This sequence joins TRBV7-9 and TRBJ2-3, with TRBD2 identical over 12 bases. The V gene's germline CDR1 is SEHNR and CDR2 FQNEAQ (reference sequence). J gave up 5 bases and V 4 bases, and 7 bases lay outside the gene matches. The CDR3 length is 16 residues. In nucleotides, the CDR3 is TGTGCCAGCAGCTCCCCTAGCGGGGGGGACGAAGATACGCAGTATTTT. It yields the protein CASSSPSGGDEDTQYF.

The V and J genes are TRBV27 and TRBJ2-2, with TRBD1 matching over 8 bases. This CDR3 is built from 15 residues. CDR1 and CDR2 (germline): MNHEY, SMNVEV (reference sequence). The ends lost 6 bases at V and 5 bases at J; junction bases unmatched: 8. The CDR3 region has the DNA TGTGCCAGCAGGTCACCAGGGGGCAGGACCGGGGAGCTGTTTTTT. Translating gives CASRSPGGRTGELFF.

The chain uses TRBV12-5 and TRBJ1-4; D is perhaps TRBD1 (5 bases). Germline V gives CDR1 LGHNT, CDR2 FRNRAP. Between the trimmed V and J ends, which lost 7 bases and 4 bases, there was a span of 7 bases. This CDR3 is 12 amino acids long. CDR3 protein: CASAGINEKLFF. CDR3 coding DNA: TGTGCTAGTGCAGGGATTAATGAAAAACTGTTTTTT.

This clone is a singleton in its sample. In nucleotides, the CDR3 is TGCGCCAGCACCCTAGGGCCGGGACAGCGTTCCTACGAGCAGTACGTC. It translates to CASTLGPGQRSYEQYV. This chain joins TRBV23-1 and TRBJ2-7, with 7 nucleotides matching TRBD1. TRBV23-1 is treated as an ORF (open reading frame) with a function not yet certain. CDR3 length: 16 amino acids. The trim removed 7 bases at V and 1 base at J, leaving 13 bases unmatched.